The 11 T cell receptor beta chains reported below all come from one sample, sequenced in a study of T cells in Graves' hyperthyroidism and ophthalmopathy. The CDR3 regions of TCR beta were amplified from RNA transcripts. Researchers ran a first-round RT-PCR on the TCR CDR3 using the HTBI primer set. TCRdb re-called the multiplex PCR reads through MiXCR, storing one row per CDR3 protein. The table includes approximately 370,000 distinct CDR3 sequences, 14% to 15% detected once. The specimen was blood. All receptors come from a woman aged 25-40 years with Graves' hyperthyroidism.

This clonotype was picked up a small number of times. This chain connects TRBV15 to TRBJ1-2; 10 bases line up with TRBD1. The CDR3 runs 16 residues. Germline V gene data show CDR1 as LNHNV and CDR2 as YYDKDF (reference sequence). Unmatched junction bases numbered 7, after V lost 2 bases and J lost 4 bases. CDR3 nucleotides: TGTGCCACCAGCAGAACCGGGACAGGGGTTATCTATGGCTACACCTTC. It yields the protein CATSRTGTGVIYGYTF.

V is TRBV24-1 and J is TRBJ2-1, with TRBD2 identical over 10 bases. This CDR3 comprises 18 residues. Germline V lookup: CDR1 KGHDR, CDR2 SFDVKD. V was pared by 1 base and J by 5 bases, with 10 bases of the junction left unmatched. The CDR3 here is CATSDFIPSSGSNNEQFF. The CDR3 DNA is TGTGCCACCAGTGATTTTATCCCATCTAGCGGGAGTAACAATGAGCAGTTCTTC.

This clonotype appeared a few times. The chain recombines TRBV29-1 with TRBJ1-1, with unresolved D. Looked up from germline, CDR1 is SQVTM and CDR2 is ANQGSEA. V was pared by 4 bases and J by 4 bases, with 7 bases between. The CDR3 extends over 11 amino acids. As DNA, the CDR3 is TGCAGCGTTGGCCGGTCCACTGAAGCTTTCTTT. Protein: CSVGRSTEAFF.

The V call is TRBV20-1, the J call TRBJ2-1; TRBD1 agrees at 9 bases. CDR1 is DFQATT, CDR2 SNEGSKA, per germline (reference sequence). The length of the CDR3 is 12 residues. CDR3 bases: TGCAGGCCGGGACAGGGCAACAATGAGCAGTTCTTC. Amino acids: CRPGQGNNEQFF.

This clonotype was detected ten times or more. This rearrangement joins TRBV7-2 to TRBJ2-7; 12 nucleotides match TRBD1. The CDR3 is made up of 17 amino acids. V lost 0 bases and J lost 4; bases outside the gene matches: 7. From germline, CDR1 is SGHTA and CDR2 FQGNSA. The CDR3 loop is CASSLAAPGQGAYEQYF. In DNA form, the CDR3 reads TGTGCCAGCAGCTTAGCGGCACCGGGACAGGGGGCTTACGAGCAGTACTTC.

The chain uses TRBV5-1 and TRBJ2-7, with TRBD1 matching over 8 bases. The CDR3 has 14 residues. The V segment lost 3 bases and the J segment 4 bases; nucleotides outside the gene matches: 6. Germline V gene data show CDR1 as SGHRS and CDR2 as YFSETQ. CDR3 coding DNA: TGCGCCAGCAGCTCAACCGGGACAGGATACGAGCAGTACTTC. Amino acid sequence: CASSSTGTGYEQYF.

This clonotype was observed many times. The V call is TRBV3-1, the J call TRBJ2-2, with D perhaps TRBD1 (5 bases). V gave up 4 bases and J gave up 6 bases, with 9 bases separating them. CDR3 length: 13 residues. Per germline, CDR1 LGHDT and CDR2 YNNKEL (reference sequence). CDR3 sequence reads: CASSRRGSGELFF. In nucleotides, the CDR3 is TGTGCCAGCAGCCGTAGGGGATCCGGGGAGCTGTTTTTT.

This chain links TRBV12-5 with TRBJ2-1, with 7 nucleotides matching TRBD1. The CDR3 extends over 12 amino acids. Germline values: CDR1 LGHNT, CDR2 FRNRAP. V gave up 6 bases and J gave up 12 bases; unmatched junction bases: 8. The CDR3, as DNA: TGTGCTAGTGGACCTATAGGGGGCCGGCAGTTCTTC. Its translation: CASGPIGGRQFF.

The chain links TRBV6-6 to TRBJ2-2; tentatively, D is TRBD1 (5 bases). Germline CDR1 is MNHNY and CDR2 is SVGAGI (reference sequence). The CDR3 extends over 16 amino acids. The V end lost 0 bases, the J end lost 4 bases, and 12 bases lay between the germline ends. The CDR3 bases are TGTGCCAGCAGTTACTCGAAGGGGTCGAGCACCGGGGAGCTGTTTTTT. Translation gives CASSYSKGSSTGELFF.

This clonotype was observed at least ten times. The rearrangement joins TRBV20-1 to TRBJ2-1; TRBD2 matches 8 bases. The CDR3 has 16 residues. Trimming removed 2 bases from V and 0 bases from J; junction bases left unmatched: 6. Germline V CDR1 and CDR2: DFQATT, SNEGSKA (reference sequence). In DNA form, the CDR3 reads TGCAGTGCTAGACGGGGGGGGGAGAGCTCCTACAATGAGCAGTTCTTC. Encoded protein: CSARRGGESSYNEQFF.

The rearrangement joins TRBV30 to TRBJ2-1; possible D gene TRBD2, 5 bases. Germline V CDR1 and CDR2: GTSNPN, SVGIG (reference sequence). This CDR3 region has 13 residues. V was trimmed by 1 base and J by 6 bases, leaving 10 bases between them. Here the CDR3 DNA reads TGTGCCTGGAGTGCTCTAGCTCTCAATGAGCAGTTCTTC. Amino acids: CAWSALALNEQFF.